The clone carrying this TCR beta chain was seen more than once but under ten times. The sample is drawn from a study of blood T cell repertoires in COVID-19. Turning to the study itself: Acute-phase and convalescent COVID-19 samples originated in the United States, Italy and Spain. PBMCs, B-cell-depleted T cells, or T cells were the source of the cDNA or gDNA that made up the material.

Looked up from germline, CDR1 is SQVTM and CDR2 is ANQGSEA. V lost 1 base, J lost 5 bases, and 8 bases lay in between. This CDR3 spans 12 amino acids. Original analysis: Reference gene primer amplification in the assay estimated nucleated cell counts. The data were produced by immunoSEQ multiplex PCR, yet TCRdb's version contains in-frame clones alone and is incomplete. V and J calls and clone size are copied from that table; D and trimming were computed from the DNA. The sample consists of about 300,000 clones, roughly 86% of them appearing once. Sequencing was done on a sample of peripheral blood. The chain recombines TRBV29-1 with TRBJ1-2; D gene uncertain. The receptor's source is a woman between 50 and 59 years old with acute or convalescent COVID-19. CDR3 sequence: CSVEVKTYGYTF. The CDR3 region has the DNA TGCAGCGTTGAAGTCAAAACTTATGGCTACACCTTC.